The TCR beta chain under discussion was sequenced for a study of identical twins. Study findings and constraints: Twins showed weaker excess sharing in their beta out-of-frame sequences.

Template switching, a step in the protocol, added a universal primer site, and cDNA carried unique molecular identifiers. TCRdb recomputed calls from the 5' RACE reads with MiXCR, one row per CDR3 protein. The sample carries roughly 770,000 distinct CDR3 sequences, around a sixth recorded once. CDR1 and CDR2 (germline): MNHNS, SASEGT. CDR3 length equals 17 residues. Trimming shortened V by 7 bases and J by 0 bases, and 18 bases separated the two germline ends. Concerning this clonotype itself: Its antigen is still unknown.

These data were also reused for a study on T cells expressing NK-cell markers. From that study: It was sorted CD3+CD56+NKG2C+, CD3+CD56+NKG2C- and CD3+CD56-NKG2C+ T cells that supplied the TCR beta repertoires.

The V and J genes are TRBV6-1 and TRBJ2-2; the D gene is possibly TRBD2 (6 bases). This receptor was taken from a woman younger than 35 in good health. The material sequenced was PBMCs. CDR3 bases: TGTGCCAGCACCATTTGGGGTGGGACTGCGAACACCGGGGAGCTGTTTTTT. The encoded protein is CASTIWGGTANTGELFF.